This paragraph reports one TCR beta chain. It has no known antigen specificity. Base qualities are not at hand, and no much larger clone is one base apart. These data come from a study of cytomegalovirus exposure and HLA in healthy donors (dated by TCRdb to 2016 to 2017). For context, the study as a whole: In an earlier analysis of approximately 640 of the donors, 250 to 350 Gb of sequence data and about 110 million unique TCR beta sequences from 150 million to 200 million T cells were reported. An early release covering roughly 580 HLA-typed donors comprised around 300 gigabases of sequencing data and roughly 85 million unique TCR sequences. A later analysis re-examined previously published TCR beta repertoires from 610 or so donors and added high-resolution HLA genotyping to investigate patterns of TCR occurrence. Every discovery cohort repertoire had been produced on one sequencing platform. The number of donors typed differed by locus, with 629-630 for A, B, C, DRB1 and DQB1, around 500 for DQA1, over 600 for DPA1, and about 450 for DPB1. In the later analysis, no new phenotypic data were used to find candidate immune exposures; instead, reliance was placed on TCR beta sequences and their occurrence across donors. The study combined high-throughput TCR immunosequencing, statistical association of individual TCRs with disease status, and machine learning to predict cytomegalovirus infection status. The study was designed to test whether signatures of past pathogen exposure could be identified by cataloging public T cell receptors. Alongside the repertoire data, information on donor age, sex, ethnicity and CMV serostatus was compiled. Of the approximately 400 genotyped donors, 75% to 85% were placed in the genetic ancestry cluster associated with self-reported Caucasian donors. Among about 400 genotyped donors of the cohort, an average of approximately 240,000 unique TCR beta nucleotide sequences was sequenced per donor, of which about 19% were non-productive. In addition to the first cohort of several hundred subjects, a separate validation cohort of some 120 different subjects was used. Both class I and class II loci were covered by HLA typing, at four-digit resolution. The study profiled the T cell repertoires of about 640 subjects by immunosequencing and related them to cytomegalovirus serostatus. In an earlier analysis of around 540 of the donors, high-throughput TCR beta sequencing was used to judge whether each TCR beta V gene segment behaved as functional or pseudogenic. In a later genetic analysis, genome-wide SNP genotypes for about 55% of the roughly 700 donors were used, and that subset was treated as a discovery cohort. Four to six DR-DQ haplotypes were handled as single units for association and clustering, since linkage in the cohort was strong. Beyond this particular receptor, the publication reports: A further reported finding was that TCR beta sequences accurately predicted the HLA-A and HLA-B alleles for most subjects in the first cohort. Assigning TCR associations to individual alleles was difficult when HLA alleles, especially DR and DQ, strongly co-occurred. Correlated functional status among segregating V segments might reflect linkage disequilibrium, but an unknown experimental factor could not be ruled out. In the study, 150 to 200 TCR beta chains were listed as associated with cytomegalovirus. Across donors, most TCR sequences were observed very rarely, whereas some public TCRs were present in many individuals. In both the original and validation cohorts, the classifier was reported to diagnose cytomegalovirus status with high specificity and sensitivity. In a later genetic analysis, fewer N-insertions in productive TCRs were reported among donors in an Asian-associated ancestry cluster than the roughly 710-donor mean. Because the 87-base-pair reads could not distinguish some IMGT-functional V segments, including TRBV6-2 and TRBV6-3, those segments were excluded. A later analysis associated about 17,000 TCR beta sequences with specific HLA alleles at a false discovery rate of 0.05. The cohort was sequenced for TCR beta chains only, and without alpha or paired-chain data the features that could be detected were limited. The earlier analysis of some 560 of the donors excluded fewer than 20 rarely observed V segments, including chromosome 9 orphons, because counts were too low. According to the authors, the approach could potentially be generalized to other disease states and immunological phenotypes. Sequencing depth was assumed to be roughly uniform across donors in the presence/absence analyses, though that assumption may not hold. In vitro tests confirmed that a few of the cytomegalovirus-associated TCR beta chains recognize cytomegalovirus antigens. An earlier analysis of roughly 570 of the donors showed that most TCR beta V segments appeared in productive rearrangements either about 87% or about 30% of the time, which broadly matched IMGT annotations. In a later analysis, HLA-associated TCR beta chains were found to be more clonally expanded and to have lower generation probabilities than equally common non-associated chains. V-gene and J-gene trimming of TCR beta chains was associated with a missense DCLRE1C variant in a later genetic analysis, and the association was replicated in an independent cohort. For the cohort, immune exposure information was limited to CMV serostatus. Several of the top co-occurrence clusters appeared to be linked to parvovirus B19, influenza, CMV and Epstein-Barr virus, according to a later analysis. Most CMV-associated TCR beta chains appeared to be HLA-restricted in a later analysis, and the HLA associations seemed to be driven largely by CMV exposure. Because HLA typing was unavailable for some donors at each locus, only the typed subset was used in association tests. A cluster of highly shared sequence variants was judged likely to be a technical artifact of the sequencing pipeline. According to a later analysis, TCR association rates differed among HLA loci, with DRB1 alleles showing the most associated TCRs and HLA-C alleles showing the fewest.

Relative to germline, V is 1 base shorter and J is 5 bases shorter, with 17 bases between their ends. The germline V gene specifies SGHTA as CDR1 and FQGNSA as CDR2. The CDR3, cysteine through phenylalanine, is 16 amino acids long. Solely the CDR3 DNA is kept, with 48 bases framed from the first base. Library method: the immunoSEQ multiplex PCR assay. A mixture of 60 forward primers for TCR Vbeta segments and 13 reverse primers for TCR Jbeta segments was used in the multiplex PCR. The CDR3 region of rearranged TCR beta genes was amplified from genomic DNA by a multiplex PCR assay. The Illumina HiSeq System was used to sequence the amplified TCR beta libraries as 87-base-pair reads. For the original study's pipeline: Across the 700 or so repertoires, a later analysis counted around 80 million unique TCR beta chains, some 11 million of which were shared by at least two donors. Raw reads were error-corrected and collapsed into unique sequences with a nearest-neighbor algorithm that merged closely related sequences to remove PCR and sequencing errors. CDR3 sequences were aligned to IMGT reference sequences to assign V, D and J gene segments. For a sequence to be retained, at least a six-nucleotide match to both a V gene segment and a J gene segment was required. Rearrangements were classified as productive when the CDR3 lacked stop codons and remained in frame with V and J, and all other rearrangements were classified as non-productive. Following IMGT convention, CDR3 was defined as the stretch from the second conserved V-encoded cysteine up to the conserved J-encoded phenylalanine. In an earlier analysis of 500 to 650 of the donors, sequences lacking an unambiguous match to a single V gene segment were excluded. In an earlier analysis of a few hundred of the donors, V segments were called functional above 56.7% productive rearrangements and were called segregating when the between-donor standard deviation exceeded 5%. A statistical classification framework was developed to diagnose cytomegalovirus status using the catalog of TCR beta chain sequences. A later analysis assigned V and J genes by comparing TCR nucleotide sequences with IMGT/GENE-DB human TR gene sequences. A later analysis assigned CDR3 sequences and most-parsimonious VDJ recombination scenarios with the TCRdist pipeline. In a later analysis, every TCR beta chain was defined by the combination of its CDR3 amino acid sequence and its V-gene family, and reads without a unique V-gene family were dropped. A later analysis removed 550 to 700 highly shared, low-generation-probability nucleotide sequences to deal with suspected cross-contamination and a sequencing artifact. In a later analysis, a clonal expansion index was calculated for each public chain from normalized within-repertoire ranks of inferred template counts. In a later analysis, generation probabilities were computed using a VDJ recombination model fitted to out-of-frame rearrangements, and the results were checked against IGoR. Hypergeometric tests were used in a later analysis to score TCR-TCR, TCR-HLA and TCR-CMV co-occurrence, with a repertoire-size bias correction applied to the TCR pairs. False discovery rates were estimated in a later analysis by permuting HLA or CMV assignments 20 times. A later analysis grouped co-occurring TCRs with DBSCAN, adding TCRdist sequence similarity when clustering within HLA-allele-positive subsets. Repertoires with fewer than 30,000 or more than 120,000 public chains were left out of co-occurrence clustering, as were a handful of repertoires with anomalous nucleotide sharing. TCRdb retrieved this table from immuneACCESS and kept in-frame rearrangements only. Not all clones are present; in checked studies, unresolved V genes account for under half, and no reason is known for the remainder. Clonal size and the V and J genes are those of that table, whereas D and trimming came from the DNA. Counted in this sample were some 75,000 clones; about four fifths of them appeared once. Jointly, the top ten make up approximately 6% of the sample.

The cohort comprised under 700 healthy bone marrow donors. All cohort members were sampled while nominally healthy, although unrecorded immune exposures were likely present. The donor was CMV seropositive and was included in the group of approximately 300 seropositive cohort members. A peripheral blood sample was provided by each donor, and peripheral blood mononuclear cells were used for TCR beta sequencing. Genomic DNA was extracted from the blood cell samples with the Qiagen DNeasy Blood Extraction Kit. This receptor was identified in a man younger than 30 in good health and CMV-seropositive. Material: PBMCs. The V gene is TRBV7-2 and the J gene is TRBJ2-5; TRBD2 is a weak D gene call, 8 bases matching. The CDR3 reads CASSLGTSRGWETQYF. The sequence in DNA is TGTGCCAGCAGCTTAGGGACTAGCAGGGGGTGGGAGACCCAGTACTTC.